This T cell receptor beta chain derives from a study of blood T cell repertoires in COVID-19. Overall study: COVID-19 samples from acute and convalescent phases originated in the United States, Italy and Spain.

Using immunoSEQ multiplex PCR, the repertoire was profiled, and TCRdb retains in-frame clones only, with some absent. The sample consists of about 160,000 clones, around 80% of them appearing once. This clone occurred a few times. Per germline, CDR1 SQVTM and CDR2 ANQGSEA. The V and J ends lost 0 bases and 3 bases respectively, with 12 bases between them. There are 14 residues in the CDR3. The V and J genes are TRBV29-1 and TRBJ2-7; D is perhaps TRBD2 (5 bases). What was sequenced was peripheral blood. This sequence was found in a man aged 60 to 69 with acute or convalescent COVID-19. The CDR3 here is CSVEDEVGSYEQYF. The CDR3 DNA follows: TGCAGCGTTGAAGATGAGGTTGGGAGCTACGAGCAGTACTTC.